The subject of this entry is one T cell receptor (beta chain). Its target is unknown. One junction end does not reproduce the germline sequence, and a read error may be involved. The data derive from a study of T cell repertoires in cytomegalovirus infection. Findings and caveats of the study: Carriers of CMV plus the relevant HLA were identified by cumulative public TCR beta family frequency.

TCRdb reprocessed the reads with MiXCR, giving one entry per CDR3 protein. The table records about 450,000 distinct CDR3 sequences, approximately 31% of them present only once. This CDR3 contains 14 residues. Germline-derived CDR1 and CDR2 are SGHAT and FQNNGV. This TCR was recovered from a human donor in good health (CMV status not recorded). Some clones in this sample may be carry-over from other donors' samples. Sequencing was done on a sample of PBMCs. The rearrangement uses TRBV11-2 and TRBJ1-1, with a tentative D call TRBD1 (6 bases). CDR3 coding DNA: TGTTCCACCAAAAGGGGGAAAGGGAACACTGAAGATTTCTTT. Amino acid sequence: CSTKRGKGNTEDFF.